This T cell receptor (beta chain) was captured in a study of response to subunit inactivated influenza vaccine (dated 2018 in TCRdb). At the level of the whole study: To follow how T cells responded to a trivalent subunit inactivated influenza vaccine, the researchers relied on deep quantitative profiling of the T cell receptor repertoire. The paper's findings and limits, for the study overall: According to the authors, only a limited number of new T cells may be recruited by each seasonal influenza vaccination.

On this clonotype itself: This receptor's antigen is unknown. No quality values exist for individual bases; no much larger clone is one base distant.

The germline V gene sets CDR1 to SGHRS and CDR2 to YFSETQ. Reading from cysteine to phenylalanine, the CDR3 counts 10 amino acids. Of the read, only the CDR3 DNA is kept; its 30 bases are in frame from base 1. V and J are trimmed by 5 bases and 9 bases, and the gene matches miss 0 bases of the junction. The library came from RT-PCR. The instrument was an Illumina HiSeq 2500. TCRdb reprocessed the public reads (quality trimming at Q25 with fastp, clone calling with MiXCR) and kept in-frame beta chains. Rows with a matching CDR3 protein are joined into one entry that keeps the most common DNA and genes. This sample has fewer than 550,000 distinct CDR3 sequences in its table, and around 25% of those were observed once. Clones ranked in the top ten supply around 1.8% of the sample.

The chain employs TRBV5-1 and TRBJ2-3, with TRBD1 matching 7 junction bases. The input for sequencing was CD4+ T cells sorted from PBMCs, taken more than 4 days after vaccination. The sequence was obtained from a man aged 45-65 years who received an inactivated influenza vaccine. Donor details come from another sample of the same person, matched by shared clones. DNA sequence: TGCGCCAGCAGGGGACAGACGCAGTATTTT. Translated, this gives CASRGQTQYF.